This TCR beta chain was sequenced in a study of T cells in Graves' hyperthyroidism and ophthalmopathy. Amplification targeted TCR beta CDR3 regions from RNA transcripts. A set of HTBI primers served as the primers for a first-round RT-PCR of the TCR CDR3. MiXCR, applied by TCRdb to the multiplex PCR reads, yields one record per CDR3 protein. This sample yields hundreds of thousands of distinct CDR3 sequences, of which 17% are seen a single time; roughly 18% belongs to the top ten. The ends lost 4 bases at V and 1 base at J; junction bases unmatched: 5. The CDR3 has 15 amino acids. CDR1 and CDR2 from the germline V gene are LGHNA and YNFKEQ.

The genes are TRBV4-2 and TRBJ1-1; 8 nucleotides agree with TRBD1. The source material was blood. This receptor was identified in a young woman with Graves' ophthalmopathy. CDR3 DNA sequence: TGTGCCAGCAGCCTCGCCAGGGGGCCGAACACTGAAGCTTTCTTT. It yields the protein CASSLARGPNTEAFF.